Following are 7 T cell receptor beta chains from one sample sequenced in a study of blood T cells in healthy people across ages. Through a sample-barcoded 5' primer and a J-beta primer mix, a second PCR was run for 7 to 11 cycles. TCRdb redid the calling of the 5' RACE reads with MiXCR, one entry per CDR3 protein. Of about 800,000 distinct CDR3 sequences detected, 20% to 25% appear once; the ten largest clones hold roughly 3.8%. Another study also made use of these data, one on T cells of mothers and their children.

Sequencing was performed on blood. Receptors originate from a boy between 5 and 17 years old in good health.

This rearrangement joins TRBV6-1 to TRBJ2-1, with a tentative D call TRBD2 (6 bases). Germline V gives CDR1 MNHNS, CDR2 SASEGT. There are 17 residues in the CDR3. V dropped 6 bases and J dropped 1 base, with 19 bases sitting between them. The DNA of the CDR3 is TGTGCCAGCAGCTCAAGACTAGGGAGTAGATCCTACAATGAGCAGTTCTTC. Protein sequence: CASSSRLGSRSYNEQFF.

The chain employs TRBV7-9 and TRBJ1-3; no definite D call. Per germline, CDR1 SEHNR and CDR2 FQNEAQ (reference sequence). The CDR3 runs 15 residues. Trimming took 1 base from V and 0 from J, leaving 7 bases between them. CDR3 DNA sequence: TGTGCCAGCAGCTTAGGTACGAGCTCTGGAAACACCATATATTTT. It is translated as CASSLGTSSGNTIYF.

V is TRBV6-6 and J is TRBJ2-1, with 7 bases matching TRBD1. Germline loops: CDR1 MNHNY, CDR2 SVGAGI (reference sequence). This CDR3 region has 13 residues. J gave up 8 bases and V 7 bases, and 8 bases lay outside the gene matches. The CDR3 DNA follows: TGTGCCAGCACCGTAAGACAGGGCCATGAGCAGTTCTTC. Encoded protein: CASTVRQGHEQFF.

This clonotype came up a few times. V usage is TRBV20-1 and J usage is TRBJ2-7; 10 bases fit TRBD2. Gene TRBJ2-1 matches the end of the DNA better, so the J call may be wrong. The CDR3 runs to 15 residues. Germline V CDR1 and CDR2: DFQATT, SNEGSKA (reference sequence). CDR3 loop: CSAGSWTSGYNEQFF. CDR3 nucleotides: TGCAGTGCTGGATCGTGGACTAGCGGCTACAATGAGCAGTTCTTC.

The chain uses TRBV7-6 and TRBJ2-3; TRBD2 agrees at 8 bases. CDR3 size: 16 residues. Germline CDR1 is SGHVS and CDR2 is FNYEAQ. The J segment lost 1 base and the V segment lost 6 bases, leaving 9 bases of the junction unmatched. The CDR3 DNA sequence: TGTGCCAGCAGACCGGTTCGGGGGGGAGGCACAGATACGCAGTATTTT. Translated, it gives CASRPVRGGGTDTQYF.

This clonotype appeared a few times. The junction does not match germline at one end; this may be a read error. The V gene is TRBV28, the J gene TRBJ2-5, with D perhaps being TRBD1 or TRBD2 (5 bases each). CDR1 is MDHEN, CDR2 SYDVKM, per germline. The CDR3 loop spans 13 amino acids. The chain's CDR3 is CASSLWKMGDRDF. The DNA for the CDR3 is TGTGCCAGCAGTTTATGGAAAATGGGGGATCGGGACTTC.

This chain connects TRBV29-1 to TRBJ2-1; D remains unclear. This CDR3 has 13 amino acids. V was pared by 3 bases and J by 3 bases, with 9 bases between. The germline V gene has CDR1 SQVTM and CDR2 ANQGSEA. CDR3 DNA: TGCAGCGTTGACAAGGACGGCTACAATGAGCAGTTCTTC. As protein: CSVDKDGYNEQFF.